Shown below are 20 T cell receptor beta chains from a single sample sequenced in a study of cytomegalovirus exposure and HLA in healthy donors (dated by TCRdb to about 2017). Library preparation employed the immunoSEQ multiplex PCR assay. A mixture of 60 forward primers for TCR Vbeta segments and 13 reverse primers for TCR Jbeta segments was used in the multiplex PCR. The clones in this table, taken by TCRdb from immuneACCESS, are in-frame only. Not every clone is retained; where verified, under half of the shortfall comes from an unresolved V gene, and the cause of the rest is unknown. This sample is represented by some 120,000 clones; about four fifths of them were singletons. 4% to 5.5% of the sample belongs to the ten largest clones. The specimen was PBMCs. These receptors all come from a man aged 25-40 years in good health and CMV-seropositive.

The rearrangement uses TRBV27 and TRBJ2-7, with TRBD2 identical over 8 bases. Germline lookup yields CDR1 MNHEY and CDR2 SMNVEV (reference sequence). V lost 3 bases, J lost 3 bases, and 1 base stayed unmatched. The CDR3 is made up of 13 amino acids. Written as DNA, the CDR3 is TGTGCCAGCAGTTTTGCGGGAGGCTACGAGCAGTACTTC. This codes for CASSFAGGYEQYF.

The rearrangement uses TRBV2 and TRBJ2-2; 7 bases line up with TRBD1. Germline V gives CDR1 SNHLY, CDR2 FYNNEI. CDR3 length: 14 residues. With V trimmed by 6 bases and J by 0 bases, 1 base remained unmatched. The CDR3 sequence: CASRGQTNTGELFF. CDR3 bases: TGTGCCAGCAGGGGACAGACGAACACCGGGGAGCTGTTTTTT.

This chain connects TRBV2 to TRBJ2-5; 8 bases are shared with TRBD2. CDR3 length: 16 amino acids. Germline V gives CDR1 SNHLY, CDR2 FYNNEI. With V trimmed by 3 bases and J by 1 base, 7 bases remained unmatched. CDR3 sequence: CASSEEARGGQETQYF. The CDR3 nucleotides are TGTGCCAGCAGTGAGGAGGCCCGGGGGGGCCAAGAGACCCAGTACTTC. Full variable domain (outside the CDR3, taken from reference TRBV2 and TRBJ2-5): EPEVTQTPSHQVTQMGQEVILRCVPISNHLYFYWYRQILGQKVEFLVSFYNNEISEKSEIFDDQFSVERPDGSNFTLKIRSTKLEDSAMYFCASSEEARGGQETQYFGPGTRLLVL.

In this sample, this clone turned up once. The chain employs TRBV2 and TRBJ1-3; D not certain. Trimming took 1 base from V and 1 from J, leaving 5 bases between them. The CDR3 runs 14 residues. CDR1 is SNHLY and CDR2 is FYNNEI in the germline V gene. The CDR3 loop reads CASSEGHSGNTIYF. The CDR3 nucleotides read TGTGCCAGCAGTGAAGGGCATTCTGGAAACACCATATATTTT.

The chain uses TRBV5-1 and TRBJ1-2; the match to TRBD1 covers 7 bases. The V segment lost 1 base and the J segment 13 bases; nucleotides outside the gene matches: 10. CDR1 and CDR2 (germline): SGHRS, YFSETQ. This CDR3 is 13 amino acids long. The CDR3 DNA reads as TGCGCCAGCAGCTTGACCGCCGGGACAGAGGCCACCTTC. It encodes CASSLTAGTEATF.

This sequence joins TRBV28 and TRBJ1-4; D is unresolved. The CDR3 loop spans 16 amino acids. V was pared by 5 bases and J by 0 bases, with 13 bases between. Germline V gene lookup returns CDR1 MDHEN and CDR2 SYDVKM. The CDR3 DNA reads as TGTGCCAGCAGTAGGCTCCGCCGGGCAACTAATGAAAAACTGTTTTTT. It yields the protein CASSRLRRATNEKLFF.

This clone showed up just a few times. This chain links TRBV15 with TRBJ2-3; 8 positions agree with TRBD2. Trimming took 1 base from V and 6 from J; bases not matched to a gene: 9. The CDR3 runs 16 residues. Germline V CDR1 and CDR2: LNHNV, YYDKDF (reference sequence). CDR3: CATSRVKAGAGDTQYF. In DNA form, the CDR3 reads TGTGCCACCAGCAGAGTAAAAGCGGGGGCGGGCGATACGCAGTATTTT.

The rearrangement links TRBV2 to TRBJ2-1; possible D gene TRBD2, 6 bases. Germline V lookup: CDR1 SNHLY, CDR2 FYNNEI. V gave up 6 bases and J gave up 12 bases, with 15 bases separating them. This CDR3 is built from 12 residues. The CDR3 reads CASRGDSEGQFF. CDR3 sequence (DNA): TGTGCCAGCAGGGGGGACTCCGAAGGGCAGTTCTTC.

This clone appeared a single time. V and J are TRBV28 and TRBJ2-1; the D gene is possibly TRBD1 (6 bases). V was cut by 5 bases and J by 8 bases, with 16 bases left in between. Germline lookup yields CDR1 MDHEN and CDR2 SYDVKM. The CDR3 totals 14 residues. The CDR3 reads CASSLNRVLDEQFF. CDR3 nucleotide sequence: TGTGCCAGCAGTCTAAACAGGGTTCTGGATGAGCAGTTCTTC.

The CDR3 sequence: CASSLSGTGQETQYF. The CDR3, as DNA: TGTGCCAGCAGCTTATCGGGGACAGGGCAAGAGACCCAGTACTTC. The chain joins TRBV7-2 to TRBJ2-5; TRBD1 aligns across 9 bases. The CDR3 has 15 amino acids. Trimming removed 2 bases from V and 2 bases from J; junction bases left unmatched: 3. CDR1 is SGHTA, CDR2 FQGNSA, per germline.

In this sample, this clone turned up once. The junction departs from germline at one end; a sequencing error may be responsible. The V and J genes are TRBV6-1 and TRBJ2-6, with TRBD2 matching 7 bases. The germline V gene has CDR1 MNHNS and CDR2 SASEGT. This CDR3 has 13 amino acids. CDR3 bases: TGTGCCAACCGGGCGAGCGGGGCCAACGGCCTGACTTTC. It codes for CANRASGANGLTF.

The count of this clone is one. The chain recombines TRBV7-9 with TRBJ1-2; D uncertain. The CDR3 has 14 residues. Trimming shortened V by 2 bases and J by 3 bases, and 10 bases separated the two germline ends. Looked up from germline, CDR1 is SEHNR and CDR2 is FQNEAQ (reference sequence). CDR3 protein: CASSLPNQDYGYTF. DNA of the CDR3: TGTGCCAGCAGCTTACCCAATCAGGACTATGGCTACACCTTC.

The chain uses TRBV19 and TRBJ1-1; tentative D call: TRBD1 (6 bases). The CDR3 runs 14 residues. Between the trimmed V and J ends, which lost 6 bases and 0 bases, there was a span of 11 bases. CDR1 is LNHDA, CDR2 SQIVND, per germline (reference sequence). The CDR3 reads CASRAGAMNTEAFF. CDR3 nucleotides: TGTGCCAGTAGGGCAGGGGCGATGAACACTGAAGCTTTCTTT.

The chain combines TRBV5-1 with TRBJ2-7; TRBD1 matches 8 bases. The CDR3 totals 14 residues. Per germline, CDR1 SGHRS and CDR2 YFSETQ. The trim removed 6 bases at V and 6 bases at J, leaving 11 bases unmatched. In nucleotides, the CDR3 is TGCGCCAGCACCCCGGGACAGGTGTCTTTCGAGCAGTACTTC. This gives the protein CASTPGQVSFEQYF.

The rearrangement links TRBV27 to TRBJ2-1; perhaps TRBD1 as D (6 bases). Germline V CDR1 and CDR2: MNHEY, SMNVEV (reference sequence). The V and J ends lost 6 bases and 10 bases respectively, with 16 bases between them. This CDR3 comprises 13 residues. The CDR3 loop is CASRMGAGFEQFF. The CDR3 DNA is TGTGCCAGCAGAATGGGGGCGGGTTTCGAGCAGTTCTTC.

The chain employs TRBV7-9 and TRBJ2-1, with 8 bases fitting TRBD2. In germline, CDR1 is SEHNR, CDR2 FQNEAQ (reference sequence). V dropped 2 bases and J dropped 0; count of bases not matched to a gene: 6. The CDR3 loop spans 17 amino acids. The CDR3 spells CASSLPPSGSSYNEQFF. CDR3 DNA sequence: TGTGCCAGCAGCTTACCCCCCAGCGGGAGCTCCTACAATGAGCAGTTCTTC.

This sequence joins TRBV7-9 and TRBJ2-5; D possibly corresponds to TRBD2 (5 bases). CDR3 length: 17 amino acids. The V end was cut by 7 bases, the J end by 2 bases, with 23 bases between. CDR1 is SEHNR, CDR2 FQNEAQ, per germline (reference sequence). The CDR3 nucleotides read TGTGCCAGCATCTCCGTCGGGGAAGAAGGTGAACAAGAGACCCAGTACTTC. The encoded protein is CASISVGEEGEQETQYF.

The genes are TRBV29-1 and TRBJ2-7; the D is unclear. Germline lookup yields CDR1 SQVTM and CDR2 ANQGSEA. Trimming cost V 4 bases and J 0 bases, with 7 bases left between them. The CDR3 runs 12 residues. This CDR3 is CSVVLNSYEQYF. CDR3 nucleotide sequence: TGCAGCGTTGTACTGAACTCCTACGAGCAGTACTTC.

This clone is a singleton in its sample. Other DNA sequences in this specimen translate into the identical CDR3. The V call is TRBV4-3, the J call TRBJ1-2; 7 positions match TRBD1. This CDR3 has 14 amino acids. Per the germline V gene, CDR1 is LGHNA and CDR2 is YSLEER. With 1 base clipped from V and 3 bases from J, the junction kept 2 bases outside the gene matches. Written as DNA, the CDR3 is TGCGCCAGCAGCCAAGGGACAGGCGACTATGGCTACACCTTC. It yields the protein CASSQGTGDYGYTF.

This clone appeared a single time. The chain is built from TRBV28 and TRBJ1-2, with TRBD1 identical over 7 bases. The CDR3 runs to 15 residues. Looked up from germline, CDR1 is MDHEN and CDR2 is SYDVKM. Trimming cost V 3 bases and J 6 bases; bases outside gene matches: 10. The CDR3 loop reads CASSFASQGVDGYTF. The DNA of the CDR3 is TGTGCCAGCAGTTTCGCTTCCCAGGGGGTGGATGGCTACACCTTC.